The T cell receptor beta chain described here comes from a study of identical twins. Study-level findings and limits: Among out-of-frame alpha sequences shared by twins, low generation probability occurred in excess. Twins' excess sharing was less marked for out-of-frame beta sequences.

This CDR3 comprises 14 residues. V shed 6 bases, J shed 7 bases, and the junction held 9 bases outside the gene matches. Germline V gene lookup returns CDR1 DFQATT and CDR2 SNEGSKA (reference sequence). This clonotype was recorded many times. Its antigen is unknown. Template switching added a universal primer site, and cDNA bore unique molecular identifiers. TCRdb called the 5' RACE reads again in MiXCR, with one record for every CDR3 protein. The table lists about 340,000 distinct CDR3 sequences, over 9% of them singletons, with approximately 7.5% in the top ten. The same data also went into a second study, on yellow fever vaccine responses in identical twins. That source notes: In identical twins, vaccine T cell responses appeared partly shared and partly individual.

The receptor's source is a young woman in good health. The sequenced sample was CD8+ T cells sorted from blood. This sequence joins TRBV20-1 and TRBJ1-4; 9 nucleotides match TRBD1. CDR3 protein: CSAMSGTGSEKLFF. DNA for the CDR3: TGCAGTGCCATGTCCGGGACAGGGAGTGAAAAACTGTTTTTT.